Below are 9 T cell receptor beta chains sequenced from a single sample in a study of blood T cells in healthy people across ages. A second PCR of about 6 to 12 cycles used a sample-barcoded 5' primer and a J-beta primer mix. From the 5' RACE reads, TCRdb called clonotypes with MiXCR, one entry per CDR3 protein. This table holds fewer than 2 million distinct CDR3 sequences, 30% to 40% found once. Sequencing was performed on blood. The receptors here all came from a human donor in good health.

This chain uses TRBV10-3 with TRBJ2-3; D perhaps matches TRBD1 (5 bases). V was shortened by 10 bases and J by 3 bases, with 23 bases between the two germline ends. There are 16 residues in the CDR3. Germline CDR1 is ENHRY and CDR2 is SYGVKD. CDR3 DNA sequence: TGTGCCACCAGAAAACAGGCGTTGGCTACTACAGATACGCAGTATTTT. It translates to CATRKQALATTDTQYF.

The CDR3 loop is CSVKENTEAFF. The DNA of the CDR3 is TGCAGCGTTAAGGAGAACACTGAAGCTTTCTTT. The genes are TRBV29-1 and TRBJ1-1, with D unresolved. CDR1 is SQVTM, CDR2 ANQGSEA, per germline. The CDR3 spans 11 residues. Deletions cut 5 bases from V and 1 base from J, with 5 bases between.

This sequence joins TRBV12-3 or TRBV12-4 and TRBJ1-2, with no clear D. The CDR3 runs 14 residues. V lost 5 bases and J lost 1, with 11 bases in between. CDR3 in DNA: TGTGCCAGCAGTAACCAACTTATTAACTATGGCTACACCTTC. This translates into CASSNQLINYGYTF.

V is TRBV29-1 and J is TRBJ2-5, with no clear D. CDR1 and CDR2 from the germline V gene are SQVTM and ANQGSEA. V lost 7 bases to trimming and J lost 5 bases, with 11 bases between them. This CDR3 is 11 amino acids long. CDR3 coding DNA: TGCAGCGGGCAGGCCGGGGAGACCCAGTACTTC. This sequence encodes CSGQAGETQYF.

This clonotype was picked up a small number of times. The chain employs TRBV15 and TRBJ2-1, with 9 bases matching TRBD1. Germline CDR1 and CDR2: LNHNV and YYDKDF (reference sequence). CDR3 length: 16 residues. The ends lost 0 bases at V and 2 bases at J; junction bases unmatched: 2. CDR3 amino acids: CATSREDRGAYNEQFF. In DNA, the CDR3 is TGTGCCACCAGCAGAGAGGACAGGGGTGCCTACAATGAGCAGTTCTTC. The full variable domain, its missing parts supplied by reference TRBV15 and TRBJ2-1, is DAMVIQNPRYQVTQFGKPVTLSCSQTLNHNVMYWYQQKSSQAPKLLFHYYDKDFNNEADTPDNFQSRRPNTSFCFLDIRSPGLGDTAMYLCATSREDRGAYNEQFFGPGTRLTVL.

The chain is built from TRBV11-2 and TRBJ1-2; D perhaps matches TRBD1 (5 bases). The germline V gene encodes CDR1 SGHAT and CDR2 FQNNGV. The V end was cut by 4 bases, the J end by 4 bases, with 13 bases between. The CDR3 runs to 14 residues. In DNA, the CDR3 is TGTGCCAGCAGCTCGCGGCCAGGGTTCTATGGCTACACCTTC. Protein product: CASSSRPGFYGYTF.

This clonotype was seen a few times. This chain joins TRBV7-2 and TRBJ2-5, with 9 bases matching TRBD1. V shed 5 bases and J 4 bases; nucleotides not matched to a gene: 8. Germline values: CDR1 SGHTA, CDR2 FQGNSA. The CDR3 runs to 15 residues. The CDR3 nucleotides read TGTGCCAGCAGCAAACAGGGGGCGGTGGTAGAGACCCAGTACTTC. Protein sequence: CASSKQGAVVETQYF.

The rearrangement links TRBV28 to TRBJ2-1, with D unresolved. Germline values: CDR1 MDHEN, CDR2 SYDVKM. The CDR3 consists of 14 residues. The CDR3 loop is CTISRWSSYNEQFF. Written as DNA, the CDR3 is TGTACCATTTCAAGGTGGAGCTCCTACAATGAGCAGTTCTTC. The whole variable domain, remainder taken from reference TRBV28 and TRBJ2-1, is DVKVTQSSRYLVKRTGEKVFLECVQDMDHENMFWYRQDPGLGLRLIYFSYDVKMKEKGDIPEGYSVSREKKERFSLILESASTNQTSMYLCTISRWSSYNEQFFGPGTRLTVL.

This clonotype showed up just a few times. This chain connects TRBV7-9 to TRBJ2-2; D not certain. The CDR3 extends over 12 amino acids. With 6 bases removed from V and 7 bases from J, the gap between germline ends came to 9 bases. CDR1 and CDR2 from the germline V gene are SEHNR and FQNEAQ (reference sequence). The CDR3 protein is CASSPWGGELFF. The CDR3 DNA is TGTGCCAGCAGTCCGTGGGGCGGGGAGCTGTTTTTT.